This T cell receptor beta chain came from a study of blood T cells in healthy people across ages. Overall study results and limits: Relative to aged donors, long-lived donors carried more naive CD4+ cells and displayed higher diversity.

Trimming shortened V by 7 bases and J by 9 bases, and 15 bases separated the two germline ends. Germline-derived CDR1 and CDR2 are MDHEN and SYDVKM. The CDR3 consists of 12 residues. Primed by a sample-barcoded 5' primer and a J-beta primer mix, a second PCR proceeded for roughly 6 to 12 cycles. TCRdb re-derived calls from the 5' RACE reads in MiXCR, one entry per CDR3 protein. The sample gives roughly 1,700,000 distinct CDR3 sequences, roughly 28% of which show up once; roughly 8% is in the top ten. Regarding this clonotype: No antigen is known for it.

Material for sequencing was blood. The V call is TRBV28, the J call TRBJ1-2; D call uncertain. The source of this sequence is a woman aged 25 to 39 in good health. The CDR3 nucleotides read TGTGCCAGCACCAGTTCGACACTACGCTACACCTTC. It encodes CASTSSTLRYTF.